This TCR beta chain was found in a study of cytomegalovirus exposure and HLA in healthy donors. Study results and limitations: Among the most significant clusters, several appeared linked to common viral pathogens in a later analysis. A list of 164 TCR beta chains associated with cytomegalovirus was given.

Note on this clone: Its specificity is not known.

Everyone who donated was a healthy bone marrow donor. 13 Jbeta primers and 60 Vbeta primers were used for the PCR. TCRdb's table, derived via immunoSEQ multiplex PCR, lists solely in-frame clones and lacks some. The specimen's table records some 70,000 clones. CDR3 length: 18 amino acids. CDR1 is SGDLS, CDR2 YYNGEE, per germline. Trimming took 0 bases from V and 5 from J; bases not matched to a gene: 11. This sequence was found in a boy younger than 18 in good health and CMV-seronegative. The sample was PBMCs. The chain links TRBV9 to TRBJ1-1; 12 bases fit TRBD1. CDR3 region: CASSVAPGDRGLGTEAFF. The CDR3 coding sequence is TGTGCCAGCAGCGTAGCACCGGGGGACAGGGGGCTTGGTACTGAAGCTTTCTTT.